One sample yielded the 2 T cell receptor beta chains listed below, sequenced in a study of T cells after yellow fever vaccination. MiXCR, run by TCRdb on the 5' RACE reads, gives a single entry per CDR3 protein. The table has some 120,000 distinct CDR3 sequences, over 8% seen once. The source material was CD8+ T cells sorted from PBMCs, sampled on the day of the yellow fever booster vaccination. These receptors were taken from a man aged 18 to 29 who received the YFV17D yellow fever vaccine.

This clonotype appeared a few times. The rearrangement joins TRBV5-1 to TRBJ1-1, with 9 nucleotides matching TRBD1. The CDR3 runs 16 residues. CDR1 and CDR2 (germline): SGHRS, YFSETQ. V trimming: 0 bases; J trimming: 3 bases; junction bases outside the gene matches: 6. As DNA, the CDR3 is TGCGCCAGCAGCTTGGGGGGACAGGGTGCGGACACTGAAGCTTTCTTT. It yields the protein CASSLGGQGADTEAFF.

This clonotype has just a few counts. The chain joins TRBV4-1 to TRBJ1-5; D is undetermined. Trimming cost V 1 base and J 4 bases, with 11 bases left between them. Germline values: CDR1 MGHRA, CDR2 YSYEKL. This CDR3 is built from 15 residues. The CDR3 DNA reads TGCGCCAGCAGCCAAGGGCTAGGAGGTAATCAGCCCCAGCATTTT. Translated, it gives CASSQGLGGNQPQHF.